This is a list of T cell receptor beta chains from one sample in a study of OX40 agonist ivuxolimab in advanced cancers. Method: immunoSEQ multiplex PCR; TCRdb's copy keeps in-frame clones and lacks some. The sample shows about 58,000 clones, 80% to 90% of them seen only once. The sample here was CD4+ or CD8+ T cells sorted from blood, taken in a trial of the OX40 agonist ivuxolimab. The source of these receptors is an adult with an advanced solid tumor such as melanoma, head and neck, liver or kidney cancer. The CDR3 runs from the conserved cysteine through the conserved F or W. The order of the fields is V gene, D gene, CDR3 protein. The D gene is left open where the match is weak.

V gene: TRBV6-5; D gene: -; CDR3 protein: CASSETHAREQYF
V gene: TRBV5-1; D gene: TRBD2; CDR3 protein: CASSLSTSGDTDTQYF
V gene: TRBV11-2; D gene: TRBD2; CDR3 protein: CASSPSLGSGVSYEQYF
V gene: TRBV5-1; D gene: -; CDR3 protein: CASSLAVGESGNTIYF
V gene: TRBV15; D gene: -; CDR3 protein: CATSRALASGYEQYF
V gene: TRBV14; D gene: -; CDR3 protein: CASSQERVSEQYF
V gene: TRBV6-5; D gene: -; CDR3 protein: CASSRRTPNTGELFF
V gene: TRBV6-5; D gene: TRBD1; CDR3 protein: CASRRTGDDEKLFF
V gene: TRBV29-1; D gene: -; CDR3 protein: CSVEPRRGGTDTQYF
V gene: TRBV29-1; D gene: -; CDR3 protein: CSAFLRGDTQYF
V gene: TRBV5-4; D gene: -; CDR3 protein: CASSPAGQSTDTQYF
V gene: TRBV7-6; D gene: TRBD2; CDR3 protein: CASSWTSGGGTDTQYF
V gene: TRBV12-5; D gene: TRBD1; CDR3 protein: CAMLTGGTEAFF
V gene: TRBV6-4; D gene: -; CDR3 protein: CARPDTDGEQYF
V gene: TRBV28; D gene: TRBD1; CDR3 protein: CASSSPGTVNTEAFF
V gene: TRBV27; D gene: TRBD2; CDR3 protein: CASSLFSPAGGSRSYNEQFF
V gene: TRBV6-5; D gene: -; CDR3 protein: CASRQTHPGREQYF
V gene: TRBV6-1; D gene: -; CDR3 protein: CASRGEGNQPQHF
V gene: TRBV6-5; D gene: TRBD1; CDR3 protein: CASSHTGTVGNTIYF
V gene: TRBV6-1; D gene: -; CDR3 protein: CASSEFHGSSYSEQYF
V gene: TRBV18; D gene: TRBD1; CDR3 protein: CASSPVRGQRGNIQYF